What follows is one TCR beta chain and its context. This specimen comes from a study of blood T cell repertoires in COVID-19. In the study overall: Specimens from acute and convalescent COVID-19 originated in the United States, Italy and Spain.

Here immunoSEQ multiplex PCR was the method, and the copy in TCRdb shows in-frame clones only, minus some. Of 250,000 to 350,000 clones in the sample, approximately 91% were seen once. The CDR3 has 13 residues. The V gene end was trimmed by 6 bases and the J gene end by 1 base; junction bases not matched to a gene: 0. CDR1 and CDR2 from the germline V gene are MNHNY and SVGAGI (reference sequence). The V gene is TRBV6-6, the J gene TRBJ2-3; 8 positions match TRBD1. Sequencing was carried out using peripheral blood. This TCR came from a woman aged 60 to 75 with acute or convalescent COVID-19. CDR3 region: CASRDRGTDTQYF. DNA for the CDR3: TGTGCCAGCAGGGACAGGGGCACAGATACGCAGTATTTT.